The 29 T cell receptor beta chains in this list originate from one sample, sequenced in a study of blood T cell repertoires in COVID-19. Libraries were prepared by immunoSEQ multiplex PCR; TCRdb keeps only in-frame clonotypes and omits some of them. This table has under 350,000 clones, approximately 90% appearing once. Sequencing was carried out using peripheral blood. These receptors originate from a woman aged 25 to 39 with COVID-19, enrolled during active disease.

J is TRBJ2-4 and V is TRBV6-5; 8 bases are shared with TRBD1. The CDR3 length is 14 residues. V dropped 5 bases and J dropped 4; count of bases not matched to a gene: 4. Per the germline V gene, CDR1 is MNHEY and CDR2 is SVGAGI. This CDR3 reads CASSPDRGKNIQYF. The CDR3 nucleotides read TGTGCCAGCAGTCCAGACAGGGGTAAAAACATTCAGTACTTC.

The J gene is TRBJ1-5, the V gene TRBV5-4; perhaps TRBD1 as D (5 bases). V was cut by 0 bases and J by 1 base, with 5 bases left in between. The CDR3 is 14 amino acids. Germline V lookup: CDR1 SGHNT, CDR2 YYREEE (reference sequence). As DNA, the CDR3 is TGTGCCAGCAGCTTGGGGGGCAGCAATCAGCCCCAGCATTTT. It codes for CASSLGGSNQPQHF. The full variable domain, rest sourced from reference TRBV5-4 and TRBJ1-5, is ETGVTQSPTHLIKTRGQQVTLRCSSQSGHNTVSWYQQALGQGPQFIFQYYREEENGRGNFPPRFSGLQFPNYSSELNVNALELDDSALYLCASSLGGSNQPQHFGDGTRLSIL.

This sequence joins TRBV30 and TRBJ1-2; possibly TRBD1 for D (5 bases). Trimming stripped 4 bases from V and 1 base from J, with 16 bases between. The V gene's germline CDR1 is GTSNPN and CDR2 SVGIG (reference sequence). The CDR3 covers 15 residues. CDR3 in amino acids: CAWNILPGGNYGYTF. CDR3 nucleotide sequence: TGTGCCTGGAACATCCTACCCGGGGGTAACTATGGCTACACCTTC.

This clone was seen a single time. CDR3 coding DNA: TGTGCCAGCTCACAACAGGGGAGTGATTCACCCCTCCACTTT. It yields the protein CASSQQGSDSPLHF. The genes are TRBV18 and TRBJ1-6; TRBD1 matches 7 bases. The length of the CDR3 is 14 residues. Germline assignment: CDR1 KGHSH and CDR2 LQKENI. Unmatched junction bases numbered 5, after V lost 4 bases and J lost 8 bases.

Concerning this clone: Other DNA sequences in the sample encode the same CDR3. V gene TRBV5-1 combines with J gene TRBJ2-7, with D possibly matching TRBD1 (5 bases). The V gene's germline CDR1 is SGHRS and CDR2 YFSETQ. With 0 bases removed from V and 3 bases from J, the gap between germline ends came to 7 bases. The CDR3 covers 13 residues. This CDR3 is CASSLGQLYEQYF. CDR3 bases: TGCGCCAGCAGCTTGGGACAGCTCTACGAGCAGTACTTC.

This chain links TRBV12-3 or TRBV12-4 with TRBJ2-1, with unresolved D. Trimming cost V 1 base and J 7 bases, with 8 bases left between them. The CDR3 has 13 amino acids. The CDR3 nucleotides read TGTGCCAGCAGTTTAGGAGAAGTTAATGAGCAGTTCTTC. This codes for CASSLGEVNEQFF.

The rearrangement links TRBV28 to TRBJ1-3; the D is unclear. The CDR3 spans 17 residues. Germline V gene data show CDR1 as MDHEN and CDR2 as SYDVKM. Trimming took 4 bases from V and 0 from J, leaving 16 bases between them. The CDR3 DNA sequence: TGTGCCAGCAGTTCGAAAGGGAGCCACTACTCTGGAAACACCATATATTTT. This sequence encodes CASSSKGSHYSGNTIYF.

The chain joins TRBV13 to TRBJ2-1, with TRBD2 identical over 9 bases. J was trimmed by 3 bases and V by 5 bases; bases with no gene match: 8. Germline CDR1 reads PRHDT; CDR2 reads FYEKMQ (reference sequence). There are 16 residues in the CDR3. CDR3 region: CASSLRSGRHYNEQFF. The CDR3 coding sequence is TGTGCCAGCAGCCTACGTAGCGGGAGACACTACAATGAGCAGTTCTTC. Full variable domain (missing parts from reference TRBV13 and TRBJ2-1): AAGVIQSPRHLIKEKRETATLKCYPIPRHDTVYWYQQGPGQDPQFLISFYEKMQSDKGSIPDRFSAQQFSDYHSELNMSSLELGDSALYFCASSLRSGRHYNEQFFGPGTRLTVL.

This sequence joins TRBV5-1 and TRBJ1-5, with 8 bases matching TRBD1. V was pared by 3 bases and J by 8 bases, with 10 bases of the junction left unmatched. CDR3 size: 15 residues. Germline V gives CDR1 SGHRS, CDR2 YFSETQ. The CDR3 loop reads CASSSGQGAREPQHF. For the CDR3, the DNA is TGCGCCAGCAGCTCTGGCCAGGGGGCGAGGGAGCCCCAGCATTTT.

The chain links TRBV7-2 to TRBJ2-7, with 9 bases matching TRBD2. V trimming: 3 bases; J trimming: 4 bases; junction bases outside the gene matches: 7. Germline CDR1 and CDR2: SGHTA and FQGNSA. CDR3 length equals 15 residues. The CDR3 DNA is TGTGCCAGCAGCTTCCTTAGCGGGAGAGCTTACGAGCAGTACTTC. Translated: CASSFLSGRAYEQYF.

The CDR3 loop reads CASSLGLAGGVHEQYF. The CDR3 DNA is TGTGCCAGCAGCCTGGGACTAGCGGGAGGGGTCCACGAGCAGTACTTC. The J gene is TRBJ2-7, the V gene TRBV11-3; 16 bases are shared with TRBD2. J was trimmed by 5 bases and V by 5 bases; bases with no gene match: 6. CDR3 length equals 16 residues. CDR1 and CDR2 from the germline V gene are SGHNT and YENEEA.

The rearrangement uses TRBV4-2 and TRBJ2-7; D perhaps matches TRBD2 (5 bases). The CDR3 is made up of 16 amino acids. V shed 2 bases and J shed 0 bases, with 14 bases lying between them. Germline CDR1 is LGHNA and CDR2 is YNFKEQ. The DNA of the CDR3 is TGTGCCAGCAGCCAACTAGCTACGGCTATCTCCTACGAGCAGTACTTC. This encodes CASSQLATAISYEQYF.

This clone has only one observation. The gene calls are TRBV14 and TRBJ2-3; perhaps TRBD1 as D (5 bases). The CDR3 is 16 amino acids. Trimming removed 7 bases at V and 1 base at J, with 18 bases between. Per the germline V gene, CDR1 is SGHDN and CDR2 is FVKESK. The CDR3 nucleotides are TGTGCCAGCACTTCTTCAACAGGTCTCGGCACAGATACGCAGTATTTT. It encodes CASTSSTGLGTDTQYF.

V gene TRBV10-3 combines with J gene TRBJ2-7; 10 bases line up with TRBD2. The CDR3 loop spans 14 amino acids. Trimming at V came to 8 bases and at J to 2 bases, leaving 6 bases not matched to a gene. The germline V gene has CDR1 ENHRY and CDR2 SYGVKD. The CDR3 bases are TGTGCCATCCAGCGGGAGGGCCGAGCCTACGAGCAGTACTTC. Translating it yields CAIQREGRAYEQYF.

The chain couples TRBV4-1 to TRBJ1-5, with D possibly matching TRBD1 (5 bases). The germline V and J ends were trimmed by 1 base and 5 bases, with 9 bases remaining between them. The CDR3 has 14 amino acids. Germline loops: CDR1 MGHRA, CDR2 YSYEKL. DNA for the CDR3: TGCGCCAGCAGCCAAGGGGCGGGGCATCAGCCCCAGCATTTT. Its translation: CASSQGAGHQPQHF.

This chain joins TRBV6-5 and TRBJ2-3; 9 bases fit TRBD2. Germline CDR1 is MNHEY and CDR2 is SVGAGI. CDR3 length equals 15 residues. The trim removed 4 bases at V and 4 bases at J, leaving 6 bases unmatched. In DNA form, the CDR3 reads TGTGCCAGCAGTTTTAGCGGGAGTTCACCAGATACGCAGTATTTT. This sequence encodes CASSFSGSSPDTQYF.

V is TRBV28 and J is TRBJ2-2, with D perhaps matching TRBD1 (6 bases). The CDR3 runs 15 residues. Per the germline V gene, CDR1 is MDHEN and CDR2 is SYDVKM. V was cut by 5 bases and J by 1 base, with 11 bases left in between. CDR3 amino acids: CASSLPQGNTGELFF. The CDR3, as DNA: TGTGCCAGCAGTCTTCCACAGGGGAACACCGGGGAGCTGTTTTTT.

The chain joins TRBV7-9 to TRBJ2-1; 9 bases agree with TRBD2. V shed 5 bases, J shed 7 bases, and the junction held 9 bases outside the gene matches. CDR3 size: 15 residues. Germline CDR1 reads SEHNR; CDR2 reads FQNEAQ (reference sequence). CDR3 coding DNA: TGTGCCAGCAGCCCCGCCGGGACTAGCTGGAATGAGCAGTTCTTC. It yields the protein CASSPAGTSWNEQFF.

V and J are TRBV5-6 and TRBJ2-7, with 9 bases lining up with TRBD1. The junction had 4 bases not matched to a gene; V was cut back by 3 bases and J by 0 bases. Germline values: CDR1 SGHDT, CDR2 YYEEEE. This CDR3 has 15 residues. The CDR3 DNA reads TGTGCCAGCAGCTCGGGGACAGGGAGCTCCTACGAGCAGTACTTC. This gives the protein CASSSGTGSSYEQYF.

This chain links TRBV30 with TRBJ1-2, with TRBD1 identical over 8 bases. CDR3 length: 14 residues. V shed 5 bases and J 4 bases; nucleotides not matched to a gene: 9. Germline V gene data show CDR1 as GTSNPN and CDR2 as SVGIG (reference sequence). The CDR3 loop reads CAWGGQGPLYGYTF. The CDR3 DNA is TGTGCCTGGGGAGGACAGGGTCCCCTCTATGGCTACACCTTC.

This clone has a single count. The chain has TRBV30 and TRBJ1-2, with TRBD1 identical over 7 bases. Germline-derived CDR1 and CDR2 are GTSNPN and SVGIG (reference sequence). J lost 0 bases, V lost 0 bases, and 4 bases had no gene match. The CDR3 has 15 residues. Here the CDR3 DNA reads TGTGCCTGGAGTGTGGGGACAGTTCCTAACTATGGCTACACCTTC. Its protein product is CAWSVGTVPNYGYTF.

The V and J genes are TRBV19 and TRBJ1-5, with D perhaps TRBD1 (5 bases). Germline values: CDR1 LNHDA, CDR2 SQIVND (reference sequence). Trimming took 3 bases from V and 0 from J, leaving 12 bases between them. This CDR3 has 16 residues. CDR3 loop: CASSIYTGDSNQPQHF. DNA of the CDR3: TGTGCCAGTAGTATCTACACAGGTGATAGCAATCAGCCCCAGCATTTT. Supplemented by reference TRBV19 and TRBJ1-5, the full variable domain reads DGGITQSPKYLFRKEGQNVTLSCEQNLNHDAMYWYRQDPGQGLRLIYYSQIVNDFQKGDIAEGYSVSREKKESFPLTVTSAQKNPTAFYLCASSIYTGDSNQPQHFGDGTRLSIL.

This clone was counted only a few times. The rearrangement links TRBV28 to TRBJ1-6; 8 bases align to TRBD1. Trimming cost V 4 bases and J 8 bases; bases outside gene matches: 4. The CDR3 is 14 amino acids. CDR1 is MDHEN and CDR2 is SYDVKM in the germline V gene. CDR3 protein: CASSSQGAHSPLHF. The CDR3 region has the DNA TGTGCCAGCAGTTCTCAGGGGGCACATTCACCCCTCCACTTT.

V is TRBV6-2 or TRBV6-3 and J is TRBJ2-2; TRBD2 agrees at 15 bases. This CDR3 spans 20 amino acids. Germline V gene sequence: CDR1 MNHEY, CDR2 SVGEGT. Trimming at V came to 0 bases and at J to 0 bases, leaving 5 bases not matched to a gene. CDR3 nucleotides: TGTGCCAGCAGTTACTCGCAGGGACTAGCGGGAGGCGCGAACACCGGGGAGCTGTTTTTT. It specifies CASSYSQGLAGGANTGELFF.

This rearrangement joins TRBV5-1 to TRBJ1-4; D gene uncertain. Trimming pared 0 bases from V and 6 bases from J, leaving 9 bases between. The CDR3 totals 14 residues. CDR1 and CDR2 from the germline V gene are SGHRS and YFSETQ. The CDR3 loop is CASSLDGEDEKLFF. CDR3 bases: TGCGCCAGCAGCTTGGACGGGGAGGATGAAAAACTGTTTTTT.

The gene calls are TRBV13 and TRBJ2-1, with 8 nucleotides matching TRBD1. The V gene end was trimmed by 5 bases and the J gene end by 6 bases; junction bases not matched to a gene: 12. The germline V gene encodes CDR1 PRHDT and CDR2 FYEKMQ (reference sequence). The length of the CDR3 is 16 residues. CDR3: CASSLNGQGYGNEQFF. The CDR3 bases are TGTGCCAGCAGCCTAAACGGACAGGGTTACGGCAATGAGCAGTTCTTC.

This chain uses TRBV7-9 with TRBJ2-1; 7 nucleotides match TRBD1. The junction had 8 bases not matched to a gene; V was cut back by 5 bases and J by 7 bases. Germline CDR1 is SEHNR and CDR2 is FQNEAQ (reference sequence). This CDR3 comprises 14 residues. The CDR3 here is CASSKTGLLNEQFF. The CDR3 region has the DNA TGTGCCAGCAGCAAGACAGGGTTACTGAATGAGCAGTTCTTC.

The chain employs TRBV5-1 and TRBJ2-2; 7 nucleotides match TRBD2. With V trimmed by 7 bases and J by 0 bases, 6 bases remained unmatched. The CDR3 totals 15 residues. Per germline, CDR1 SGHRS and CDR2 YFSETQ. DNA of the CDR3: TGCGCCAGCGGGGAGGGCAGGACGAACACCGGGGAGCTGTTTTTT. Translating gives CASGEGRTNTGELFF.

In this sample, this clone turned up a few times. The J gene is TRBJ2-3, the V gene TRBV10-3; weak D call: TRBD2 (6 bases). V was pared by 10 bases and J by 0 bases, with 8 bases between. CDR3 length: 12 amino acids. The germline V gene encodes CDR1 ENHRY and CDR2 SYGVKD. CDR3 sequence reads: CATRESTDTQYF. The CDR3 DNA follows: TGTGCCACCCGGGAGAGCACAGATACGCAGTATTTT.